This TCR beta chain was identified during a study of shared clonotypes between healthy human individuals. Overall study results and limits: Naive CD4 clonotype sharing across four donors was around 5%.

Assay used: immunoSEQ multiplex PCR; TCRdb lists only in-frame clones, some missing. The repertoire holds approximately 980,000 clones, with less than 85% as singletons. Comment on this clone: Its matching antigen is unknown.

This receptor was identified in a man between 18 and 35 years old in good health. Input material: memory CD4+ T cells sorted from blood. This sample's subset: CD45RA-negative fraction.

CDR3 nucleotides: TGCAGCGTTGAAGATCGGGCAGCCGAGCAGTACTTC. Its protein is CSVEDRAAEQYF. The chain employs TRBV29-1 and TRBJ2-7; D is unclear. Trimming pared 0 bases from V and 6 bases from J, leaving 9 bases between. This CDR3 spans 12 amino acids. Per the germline V gene, CDR1 is SQVTM and CDR2 is ANQGSEA.